The 16 T cell receptor beta chains reported below all come from one sample, sequenced in a study of Graves' ophthalmopathy and Graves' hyperthyroidism. RNA transcripts served as template for amplifying TCR beta CDR3 sequences. The first-round RT-PCR employed HTBI primers together with the Qiagen OneStep RT-PCR kit. A multiplex PCR was then performed as the second round. TCRdb re-analysed the multiplex PCR reads in MiXCR, keeping a single row per CDR3 protein. This table holds hundreds of thousands of distinct CDR3 sequences, about 40% found once. The sample consisted of peripheral blood. Receptors were obtained from an adult man with Graves' ophthalmopathy.

In its sample, this clonotype was seen a few times. This chain uses TRBV20-1 with TRBJ2-7; TRBD2 aligns across 8 bases. The CDR3 contains 13 residues. V lost 0 bases and J lost 6; bases outside the gene matches: 4. The germline V gene has CDR1 DFQATT and CDR2 SNEGSKA (reference sequence). CDR3 sequence (DNA): TGCAGTGCTAGAGAGGGACTAGTAATCGAGCAGTACTTC. This sequence encodes CSAREGLVIEQYF.

This chain connects TRBV29-1 to TRBJ2-5, with a possible D match to TRBD1 (6 bases). The germline CDR1 and CDR2 sequences are SQVTM and ANQGSEA. This CDR3 spans 14 amino acids. The DNA for the CDR3 is TGCAGTGCCGCAGGGGTAGGGGCTCAAGAGACCCAGTACTTC. It encodes CSAAGVGAQETQYF.

The genes are TRBV12-3 or TRBV12-4 and TRBJ2-1; D is perhaps TRBD2 (6 bases). This CDR3 has 15 amino acids. The germline V and J ends were trimmed by 6 bases and 5 bases, with 17 bases remaining between them. CDR3 in DNA: TGTGCCAGCAGGTCCCACGGAGGGTGGGACAATGAGCAGTTCTTC. Its protein is CASRSHGGWDNEQFF.

This clonotype was counted at least ten times. This chain links TRBV7-9 with TRBJ1-1; tentative D call: TRBD1 (6 bases). This CDR3 has 15 amino acids. Germline assignment: CDR1 SEHNR and CDR2 FQNEAQ (reference sequence). Between the trimmed V and J ends, which lost 3 bases and 5 bases, there was a span of 16 bases. CDR3 residues: CASSFAVGGTTEAFF. CDR3 nucleotide sequence: TGTGCCAGCAGCTTTGCGGTAGGGGGAACAACTGAAGCTTTCTTT. The entire variable domain, with the rest obtained from reference TRBV7-9 and TRBJ1-1, is as follows: DTGVSQNPRHKITKRGQNVTFRCDPISEHNRLYWYRQTLGQGPEFLTYFQNEAQLEKSRLLSDRFSAERPKGSFSTLEIQRTEQGDSAMYLCASSFAVGGTTEAFFGQGTRLTVV.

This clonotype was picked up many times. The V gene is TRBV20-1, the J gene TRBJ1-5; 11 bases map to TRBD1. The CDR3 loop spans 14 amino acids. Germline values: CDR1 DFQATT, CDR2 SNEGSKA (reference sequence). V shed 0 bases and J 7 bases; nucleotides not matched to a gene: 2. The CDR3 reads CSAREGQGGQPQHF. CDR3 in DNA: TGCAGTGCTAGAGAGGGACAGGGGGGACAGCCCCAGCATTTT.

This clonotype has ten or more counts. The junction and the germline gene differ at one end; a read error may be behind it. This chain uses TRBV7-2 with TRBJ2-2; D call uncertain. This CDR3 comprises 14 residues. Germline values: CDR1 SGHTA, CDR2 FQGNSA. The CDR3 DNA is TGCGCCAGCAGTTTGGCTGCGAACACCGGGGAGCTGTTTTTT. Translated, it gives CASSLAANTGELFF.

In its sample, this clonotype was seen many times. The genes are TRBV10-3 and TRBJ1-3, with a possible D match to TRBD1 (6 bases). This CDR3 is built from 16 residues. Germline assignment: CDR1 ENHRY and CDR2 SYGVKD. V gave up 4 bases and J gave up 0 bases, with 13 bases separating them. The CDR3 reads CAISVQTGVSGNTIYF. The DNA of the CDR3 is TGTGCCATCAGTGTCCAGACAGGAGTCTCTGGAAACACCATATATTTT.

The sample holds many counts of this clonotype. CDR3 region: CSVVVLDGYTF. The CDR3 nucleotides are TGCAGCGTTGTGGTATTAGATGGCTACACCTTC. The chain is built from TRBV29-1 and TRBJ1-2, with D unresolved. The germline V gene has CDR1 SQVTM and CDR2 ANQGSEA. CDR3 length equals 11 residues. V was shortened by 4 bases and J by 6 bases, with 9 bases between the two germline ends. The complete variable domain, with remaining parts taken from reference TRBV29-1 and TRBJ1-2, reads SAVISQKPSRDICQRGTSLTIQCQVDSQVTMMFWYRQQPGQSLTLIATANQGSEATYESGFVIDKFPISRPNLTFSTLTVSNMSPEDSSIYLCSVVVLDGYTFGSGTRLTVV.

The rearrangement uses TRBV6-5 and TRBJ2-7; 16 bases align to TRBD2. Germline V gene sequence: CDR1 MNHEY, CDR2 SVGAGI. This CDR3 is 17 amino acids long. Trimming cost V 6 bases and J 5 bases; bases outside gene matches: 10. CDR3 sequence reads: CASSPPGLAGGPHEQYF. In DNA, the CDR3 is TGTGCCAGCAGCCCTCCGGGACTAGCGGGGGGGCCCCACGAGCAGTACTTC.

The chain uses TRBV6-5 and TRBJ1-6; 9 nucleotides align to TRBD1. There are 16 residues in the CDR3. The J segment lost 10 bases and the V segment lost 6 bases, leaving 13 bases of the junction unmatched. CDR1 and CDR2 from the germline V gene are MNHEY and SVGAGI. The CDR3 bases are TGTGCCAGCAGAAACACAGGGGGCCCAAGGGGATCACCCCTCCACTTT. It is translated as CASRNTGGPRGSPLHF.

The chain has TRBV2 and TRBJ1-4; TRBD1 matches at 8 bases. The germline CDR1 and CDR2 sequences are SNHLY and FYNNEI. V lost 6 bases and J lost 8; bases outside the gene matches: 5. The length of the CDR3 is 13 residues. CDR3 loop: CASRDRVGEKLFF. DNA for the CDR3: TGTGCCAGCAGGGACAGGGTGGGAGAAAAACTGTTTTTT.

The chain joins TRBV5-5 to TRBJ1-1; 10 nucleotides align to TRBD1. Trimming removed 1 base from V and 1 base from J; junction bases left unmatched: 4. Germline CDR1 is SGHKS and CDR2 is YYEKEE (reference sequence). The CDR3 consists of 16 residues. The CDR3 sequence: CASSLYRTGGNTEAFF. The CDR3 DNA reads TGTGCCAGCAGCTTGTATAGGACAGGGGGGAACACTGAAGCTTTCTTT.

For this clonotype: A much larger clone lies a single base off, so this may be a read error. This chain uses TRBV19 with TRBJ1-2; TRBD1 might be the D (6 bases). The CDR3 has 15 amino acids. Germline CDR1 LNHDA, CDR2 SQIVND (reference sequence). This CDR3 is CANSIRDNENYGYTF. The CDR3 coding sequence is TGTGCCAATAGTATCCGGGACAACGAAAACTATGGCTACACCTTC.

This clonotype was found a few times. This chain connects TRBV4-2 to TRBJ1-1; no firm D call. V was trimmed by 0 bases and J by 5 bases, leaving 7 bases between them. This CDR3 spans 13 amino acids. Germline CDR1 and CDR2: LGHNA and YNFKEQ. CDR3 DNA sequence: TGTGCCAGCAGCCAAGAGGCGGGTACTGAAGCTTTCTTT. This gives the protein CASSQEAGTEAFF.

The genes are TRBV5-1 and TRBJ2-7; TRBD1 aligns across 9 bases. Germline V gene sequence: CDR1 SGHRS, CDR2 YFSETQ. The CDR3 extends over 14 amino acids. The junction had 6 bases not matched to a gene; V was cut back by 6 bases and J by 2 bases. The CDR3 is CASKERTGAYEQYF. The DNA for the CDR3 is TGCGCCAGCAAGGAACGGACAGGGGCCTACGAGCAGTACTTC.

The chain links TRBV27 to TRBJ1-2; TRBD1 aligns across 9 bases. The CDR3 covers 12 residues. After removal of 8 bases from V and 8 bases from J, the junction contained 6 bases not matched to a gene. Germline values: CDR1 MNHEY, CDR2 SMNVEV (reference sequence). DNA for the CDR3: TGTGCCAGCCACGGGACAGGGACCGGCTACACCTTC. As protein: CASHGTGTGYTF.